This is a list of T cell receptor beta chains from one sample in a study of blood T cell repertoires in COVID-19. Using immunoSEQ multiplex PCR, the repertoire was profiled, and TCRdb retains in-frame clones only, with some absent. The profile shows about 340,000 clones, 65% to 90% of them singletons. The sample consisted of PBMCs or T cells enriched from blood (not recorded which). All receptors derive from a woman in her forties with acute COVID-19. CDR3s include the opening cysteine and the closing phenylalanine or tryptophan. D genes are given only for firm matches. Clone size appears in some rows only: once, few, many, or a class for an expanded clone.

cdr3_nt,cdr3_aa,j_call,d_call,clone_size,v_call
TGCGCCAGCAGCTTGGGGGTGACAGGGCTGGATGAAAAACTGTTTTTT,CASSLGVTGLDEKLFF,TRBJ1-4,TRBD1,-,TRBV5-1
TGTGCCAGCGGGCAGTTTGGGCTAGCGGGGGGTGATACGCAGTATTTT,CASGQFGLAGGDTQYF,TRBJ2-3,TRBD2,-,TRBV28
TGTGCCAGCAGGGGGACAGGGACCACCTACTCCTACGAGCAGTACTTC,CASRGTGTTYSYEQYF,TRBJ2-7,TRBD1,-,TRBV2
TGTGCCGTCCGGGACAGGGTTTTCAATGAGCAGTTCTTC,CAVRDRVFNEQFF,TRBJ2-1,TRBD1,-,TRBV5-4
TGTGCCATCAGGGACTACCGCCGCACAGATACGCAGTATTTT,CAIRDYRRTDTQYF,TRBJ2-3,-,few,TRBV10-3
TGTGCCAGTAGTGGATCGAGGTACGAGCAGTACTTC,CASSGSRYEQYF,TRBJ2-7,-,-,TRBV19
TGTGCCAGCAGCCAAGATGATCTGGGGACTTATGGCTACACCTTC,CASSQDDLGTYGYTF,TRBJ1-2,-,-,TRBV3-1/TRBV3-2
TGTGCCAGCTCACCGTCGTCCTACGAGCAGTACTTC,CASSPSSYEQYF,TRBJ2-7,-,-,TRBV18
TGTGCCAGCAGCCAAGATATCCCGGCTAGCGGGATTCGCAATGAGCAGTTCTTC,CASSQDIPASGIRNEQFF,TRBJ2-1,TRBD2,-,TRBV3-1/TRBV3-2
TGTGCCAGCAGCTTAGAGGGCGGGGCTACCTACGAGCAGTACTTC,CASSLEGGATYEQYF,TRBJ2-7,-,-,TRBV11-2
TGTGCCAGCAAGACAGGGGGCACGGGCAATCAGCCCCAGCATTTT,CASKTGGTGNQPQHF,TRBJ1-5,TRBD1,-,TRBV28
TGCGCCAGCAGCTTGGCCAGGGTTCAAGAGACCCAGTACTTC,CASSLARVQETQYF,TRBJ2-5,-,-,TRBV5-1
TGCGCCAGCAGCTTGGGACAGGATCAGCCCCAGCATTTT,CASSLGQDQPQHF,TRBJ1-5,-,-,TRBV5-1